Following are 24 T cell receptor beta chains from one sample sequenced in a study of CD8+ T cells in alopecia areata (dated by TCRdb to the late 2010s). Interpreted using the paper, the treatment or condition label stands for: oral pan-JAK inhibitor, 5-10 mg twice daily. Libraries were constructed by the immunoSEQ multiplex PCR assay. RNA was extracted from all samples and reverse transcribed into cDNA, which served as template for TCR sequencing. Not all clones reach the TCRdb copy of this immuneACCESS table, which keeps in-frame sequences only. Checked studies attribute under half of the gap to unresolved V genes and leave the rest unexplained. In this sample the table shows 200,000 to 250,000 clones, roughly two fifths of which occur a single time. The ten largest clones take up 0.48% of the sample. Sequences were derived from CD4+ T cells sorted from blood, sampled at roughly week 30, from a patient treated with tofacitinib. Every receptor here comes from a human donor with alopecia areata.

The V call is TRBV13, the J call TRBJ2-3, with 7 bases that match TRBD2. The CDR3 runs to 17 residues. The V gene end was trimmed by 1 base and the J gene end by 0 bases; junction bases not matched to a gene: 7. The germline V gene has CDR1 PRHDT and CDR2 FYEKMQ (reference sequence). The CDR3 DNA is TGTGCCAGCAGCTTAGCGGGGGGACCCATTAGCACAGATACGCAGTATTTT. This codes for CASSLAGGPISTDTQYF.

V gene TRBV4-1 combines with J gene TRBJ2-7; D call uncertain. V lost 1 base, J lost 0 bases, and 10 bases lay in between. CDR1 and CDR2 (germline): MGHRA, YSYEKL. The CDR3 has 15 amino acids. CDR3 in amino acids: CASSQGALVSYEQYF. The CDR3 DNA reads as TGCGCCAGCAGCCAAGGGGCATTAGTCTCCTACGAGCAGTACTTC.

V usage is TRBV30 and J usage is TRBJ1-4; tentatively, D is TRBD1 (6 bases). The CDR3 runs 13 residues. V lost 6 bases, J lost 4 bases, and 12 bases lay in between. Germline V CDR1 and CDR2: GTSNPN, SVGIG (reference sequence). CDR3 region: CACSGHLNEKLFF. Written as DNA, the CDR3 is TGTGCCTGTTCGGGACACCTTAATGAAAAACTGTTTTTT.

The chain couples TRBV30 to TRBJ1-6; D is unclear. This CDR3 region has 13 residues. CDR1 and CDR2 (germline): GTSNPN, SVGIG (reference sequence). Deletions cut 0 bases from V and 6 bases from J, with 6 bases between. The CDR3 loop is CAWSVRFNSPLHF. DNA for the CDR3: TGTGCCTGGAGTGTCAGGTTTAATTCACCCCTCCACTTT.

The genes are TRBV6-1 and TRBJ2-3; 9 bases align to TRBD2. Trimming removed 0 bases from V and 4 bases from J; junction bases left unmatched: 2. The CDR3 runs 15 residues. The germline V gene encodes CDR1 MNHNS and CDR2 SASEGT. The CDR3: CASSEAGLAADTQYF. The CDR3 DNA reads TGTGCCAGCAGTGAAGCGGGACTAGCTGCAGATACGCAGTATTTT.

Here the CDR3 DNA reads TGTGCCTGGAGTGCTCAGACGGGAAACACCATATATTTT. It encodes CAWSAQTGNTIYF. The chain uses TRBV30 and TRBJ1-3; D is unclear. V gave up 1 base and J gave up 4 bases, with 8 bases separating them. Germline V lookup: CDR1 GTSNPN, CDR2 SVGIG (reference sequence). This CDR3 spans 13 amino acids.

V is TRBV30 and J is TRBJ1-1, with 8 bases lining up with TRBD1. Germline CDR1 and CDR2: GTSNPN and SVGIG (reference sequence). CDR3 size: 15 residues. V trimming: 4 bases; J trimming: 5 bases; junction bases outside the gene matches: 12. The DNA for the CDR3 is TGTGCCTGGAATCCCTGGACAGGGTCTACGACTGAAGCTTTCTTT. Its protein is CAWNPWTGSTTEAFF.

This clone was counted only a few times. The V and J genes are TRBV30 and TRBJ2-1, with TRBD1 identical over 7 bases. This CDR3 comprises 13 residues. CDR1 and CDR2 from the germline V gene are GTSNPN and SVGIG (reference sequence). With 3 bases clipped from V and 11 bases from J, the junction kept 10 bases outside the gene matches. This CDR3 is CAWRLAGGNKQFF. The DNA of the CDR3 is TGTGCCTGGAGGTTGGCAGGGGGAAATAAGCAGTTCTTC.

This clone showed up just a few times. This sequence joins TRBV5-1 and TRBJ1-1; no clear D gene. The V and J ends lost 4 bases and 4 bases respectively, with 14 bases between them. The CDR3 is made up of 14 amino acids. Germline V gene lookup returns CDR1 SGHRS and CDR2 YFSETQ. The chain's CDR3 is CASSDKGVTTEAFF. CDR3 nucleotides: TGCGCCAGCAGCGATAAGGGCGTTACCACTGAAGCTTTCTTT. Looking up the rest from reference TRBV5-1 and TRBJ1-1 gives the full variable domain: KAGVTQTPRYLIKTRGQQVTLSCSPISGHRSVSWYQQTPGQGLQFLFEYFSETQRNKGNFPGRFSGRQFSNSRSEMNVSTLELGDSALYLCASSDKGVTTEAFFGQGTRLTVV.

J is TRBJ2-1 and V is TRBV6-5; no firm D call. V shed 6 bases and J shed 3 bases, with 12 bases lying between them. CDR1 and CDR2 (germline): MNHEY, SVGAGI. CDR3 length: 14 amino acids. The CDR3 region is CASSRTGIYNEQFF. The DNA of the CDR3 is TGTGCCAGCAGCAGGACCGGCATCTACAATGAGCAGTTCTTC.

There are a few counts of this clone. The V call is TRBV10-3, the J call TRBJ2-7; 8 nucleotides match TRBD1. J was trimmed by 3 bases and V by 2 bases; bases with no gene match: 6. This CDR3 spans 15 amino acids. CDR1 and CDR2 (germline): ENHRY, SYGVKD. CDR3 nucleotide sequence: TGTGCCATCAGTGAGCGGGGGACAGGAGACTACGAGCAGTACTTC. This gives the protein CAISERGTGDYEQYF.

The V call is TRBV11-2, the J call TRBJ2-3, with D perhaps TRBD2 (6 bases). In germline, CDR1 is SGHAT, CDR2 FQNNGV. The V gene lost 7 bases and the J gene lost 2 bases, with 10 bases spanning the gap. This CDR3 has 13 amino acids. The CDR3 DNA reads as TGTGCCAGCATGGCGGGGTACACAGATACGCAGTATTTT. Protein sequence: CASMAGYTDTQYF.

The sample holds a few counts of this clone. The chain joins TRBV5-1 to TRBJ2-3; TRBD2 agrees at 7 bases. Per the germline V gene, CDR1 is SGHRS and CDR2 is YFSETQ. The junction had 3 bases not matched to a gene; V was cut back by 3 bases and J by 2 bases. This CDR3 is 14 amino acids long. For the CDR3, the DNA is TGCGCCAGCAGCTCCAAGCGGGACACAGATACGCAGTATTTT. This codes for CASSSKRDTDTQYF.

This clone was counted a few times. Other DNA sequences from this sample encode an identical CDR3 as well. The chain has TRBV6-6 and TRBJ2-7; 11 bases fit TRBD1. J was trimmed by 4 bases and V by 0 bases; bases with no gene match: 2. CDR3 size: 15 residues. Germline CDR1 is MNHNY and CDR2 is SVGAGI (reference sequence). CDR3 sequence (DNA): TGTGCCAGCAGTTACTCGGACAGGGGGCTATACGAGCAGTACTTC. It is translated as CASSYSDRGLYEQYF.

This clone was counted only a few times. CDR3 sequence: CASSVDRGREQFF. CDR3 sequence (DNA): TGTGCCAGCAGCGTAGACCGAGGCCGGGAGCAGTTCTTC. V is TRBV9 and J is TRBJ2-1, with D hard to call. The length of the CDR3 is 13 residues. The germline V gene has CDR1 SGDLS and CDR2 YYNGEE. V was shortened by 0 bases and J by 10 bases, with 11 bases between the two germline ends.

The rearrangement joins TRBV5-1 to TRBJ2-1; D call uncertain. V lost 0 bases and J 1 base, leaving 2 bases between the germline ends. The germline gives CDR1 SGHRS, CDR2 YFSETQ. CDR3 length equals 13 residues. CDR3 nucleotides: TGCGCCAGCAGCTTGGCTTCCTACAATGAGCAGTTCTTC. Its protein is CASSLASYNEQFF.

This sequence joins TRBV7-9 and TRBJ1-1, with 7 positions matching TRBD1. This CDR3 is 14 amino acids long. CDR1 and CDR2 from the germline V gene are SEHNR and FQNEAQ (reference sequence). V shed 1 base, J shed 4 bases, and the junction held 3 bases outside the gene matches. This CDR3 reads CASSLEGQATEAFF. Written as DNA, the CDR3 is TGTGCCAGCAGCTTAGAAGGACAGGCCACTGAAGCTTTCTTT. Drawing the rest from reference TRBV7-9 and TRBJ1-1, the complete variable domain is DTGVSQNPRHKITKRGQNVTFRCDPISEHNRLYWYRQTLGQGPEFLTYFQNEAQLEKSRLLSDRFSAERPKGSFSTLEIQRTEQGDSAMYLCASSLEGQATEAFFGQGTRLTVV.

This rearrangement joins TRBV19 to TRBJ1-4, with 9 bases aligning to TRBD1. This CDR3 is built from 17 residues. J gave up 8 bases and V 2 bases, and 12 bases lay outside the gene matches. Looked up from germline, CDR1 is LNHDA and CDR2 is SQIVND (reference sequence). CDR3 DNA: TGTGCCAGTAGTATAATAGTCGGGACAGGGTTTTACGAAAAACTGTTTTTT. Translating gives CASSIIVGTGFYEKLFF.

CDR3 sequence (DNA): TGTGCCAGCAGCGTAGTTACTACCACTGAAGCTTTCTTT. Its translation: CASSVVTTTEAFF. The chain uses TRBV9 and TRBJ1-1, with unresolved D. The CDR3 has 13 amino acids. From germline, CDR1 is SGDLS and CDR2 YYNGEE. V gave up 0 bases and J gave up 4 bases, with 7 bases separating them.

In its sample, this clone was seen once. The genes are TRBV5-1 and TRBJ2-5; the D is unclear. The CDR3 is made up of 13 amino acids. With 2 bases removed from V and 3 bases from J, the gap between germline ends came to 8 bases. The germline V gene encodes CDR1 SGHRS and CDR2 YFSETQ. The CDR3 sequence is CASSLFLEETQYF. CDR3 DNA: TGCGCCAGCAGCTTATTCTTAGAAGAGACCCAGTACTTC.

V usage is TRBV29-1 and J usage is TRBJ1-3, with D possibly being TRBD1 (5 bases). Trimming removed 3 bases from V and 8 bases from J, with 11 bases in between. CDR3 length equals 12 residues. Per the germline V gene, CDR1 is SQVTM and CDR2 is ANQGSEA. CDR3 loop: CSVDTGTDTIYF. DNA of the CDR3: TGCAGCGTTGACACGGGGACGGACACCATATATTTT.

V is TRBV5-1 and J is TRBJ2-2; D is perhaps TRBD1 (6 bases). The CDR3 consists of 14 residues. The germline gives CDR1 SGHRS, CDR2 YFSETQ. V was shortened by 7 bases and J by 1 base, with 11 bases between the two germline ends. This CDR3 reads CASLSTGNTGELFF. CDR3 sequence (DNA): TGCGCCAGCTTGTCGACAGGGAACACCGGGGAGCTGTTTTTT.

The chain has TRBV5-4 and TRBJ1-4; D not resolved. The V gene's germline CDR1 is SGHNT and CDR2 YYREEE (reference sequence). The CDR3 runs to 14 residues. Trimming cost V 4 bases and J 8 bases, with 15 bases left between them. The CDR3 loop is CASSPGLYGEKLFF. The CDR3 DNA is TGTGCCAGCAGCCCCGGCCTATACGGAGAAAAACTGTTTTTT.

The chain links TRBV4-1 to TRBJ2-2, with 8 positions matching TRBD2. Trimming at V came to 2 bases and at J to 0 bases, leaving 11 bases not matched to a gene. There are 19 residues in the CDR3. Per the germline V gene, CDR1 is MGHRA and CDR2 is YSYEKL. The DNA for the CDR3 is TGCGCCAGCAGCCAATTCGGGTCGCGGGGGGCAACGAACACCGGGGAGCTGTTTTTT. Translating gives CASSQFGSRGATNTGELFF.